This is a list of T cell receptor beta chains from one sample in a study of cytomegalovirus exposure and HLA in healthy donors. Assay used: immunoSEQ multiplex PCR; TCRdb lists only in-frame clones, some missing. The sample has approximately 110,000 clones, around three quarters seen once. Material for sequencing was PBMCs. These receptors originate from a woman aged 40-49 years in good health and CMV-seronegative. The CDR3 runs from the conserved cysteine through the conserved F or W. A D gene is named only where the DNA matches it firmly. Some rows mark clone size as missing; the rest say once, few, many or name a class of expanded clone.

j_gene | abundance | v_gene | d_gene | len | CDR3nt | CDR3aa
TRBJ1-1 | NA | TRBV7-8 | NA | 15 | TGTGCCAGCAGCCCCGTGATTAGGGGTTGGACTGAAGCTTTCTTT | CASSPVIRGWTEAFF
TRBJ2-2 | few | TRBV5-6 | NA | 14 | TGTGCCAGCAGCGGATACAGTGGTCTAGGGGAGCTGTTTTTT | CASSGYSGLGELFF
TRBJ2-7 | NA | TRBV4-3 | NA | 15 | TGCGCCAGCAGCCAAGACAGGGCAAACTCCTACGAGCAGTACTTC | CASSQDRANSYEQYF
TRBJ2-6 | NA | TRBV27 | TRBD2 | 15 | TGTGCCAGCGGGTGGGGGGGCTCTGGGGCCAACGTCCTGACTTTC | CASGWGGSGANVLTF
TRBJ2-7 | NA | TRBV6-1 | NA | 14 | TGTGCCAGCAGCCTCGTGCAGGGCTCCTACGAGCAGTACTTC | CASSLVQGSYEQYF
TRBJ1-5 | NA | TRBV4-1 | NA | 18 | TGCGCCAGCAGCCATCAGCACCGGGACACCTATAGCAATCAGCCCCAGCATTTT | CASSHQHRDTYSNQPQHF
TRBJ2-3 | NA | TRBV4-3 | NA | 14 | TGCGCCAGCAGCCAAGACAGGGTCCCAGATACGCAGTATTTT | CASSQDRVPDTQYF
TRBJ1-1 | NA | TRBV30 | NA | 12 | TGTGCCTGGACCGTCAGGGCGACTGAAGCTTTCTTT | CAWTVRATEAFF
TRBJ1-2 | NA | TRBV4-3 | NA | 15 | TGCGCCAGCAGCCAAGCTCAGCGATCTAACTATGGCTACACCTTC | CASSQAQRSNYGYTF
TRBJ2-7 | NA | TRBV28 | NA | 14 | TGTGCCAGCACTCAGGGAGGAGGCACCTACGAGCAGTACTTC | CASTQGGGTYEQYF
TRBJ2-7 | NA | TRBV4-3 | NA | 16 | TGCGCCAGCAGCCCCGGCGGGGAGGGGACATCCTACGAGCAGTACTTC | CASSPGGEGTSYEQYF
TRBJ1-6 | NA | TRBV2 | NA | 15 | TGTGCCAGCCGTGGGGGAGGGGGGATGACTTCACCCCTCCACTTT | CASRGGGGMTSPLHF
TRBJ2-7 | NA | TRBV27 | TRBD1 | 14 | TGTGCCAGCAGTTGGACAGGGAGCTCCTACGAGCAGTACTTC | CASSWTGSSYEQYF
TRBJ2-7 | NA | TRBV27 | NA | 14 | TGTGCCAGCAGTTTAGGCGGGCGCGCCTACGAGCAGTACTTC | CASSLGGRAYEQYF
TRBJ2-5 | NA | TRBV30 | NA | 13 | TGTGCCTGGGCTGGAGGGCCCCAAGAGACCCAGTACTTC | CAWAGGPQETQYF
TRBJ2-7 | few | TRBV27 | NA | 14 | TGTGCCAGCGGCGGGTCTCCCCCCTCCTACGAGCAGTACTTC | CASGGSPPSYEQYF
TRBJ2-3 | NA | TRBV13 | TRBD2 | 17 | TGTGCCAGCAGCTTCGCGGGACTAGCGGGGAGCACAGATACGCAGTATTTT | CASSFAGLAGSTDTQYF
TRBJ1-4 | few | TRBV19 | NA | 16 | TGTGCCAGTAAGAGGGGGACGGAAGCAACTAATGAAAAACTGTTTTTT | CASKRGTEATNEKLFF
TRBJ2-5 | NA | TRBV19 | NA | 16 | TGTGCCAGTAGTATAGTAATGGGAGGGGGACAAGAGACCCAGTACTTC | CASSIVMGGGQETQYF
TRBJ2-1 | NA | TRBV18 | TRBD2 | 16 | TGTGCCAGCTCACCAGGGTTAGCGGGAGGCTACAATGAGCAGTTCTTC | CASSPGLAGGYNEQFF
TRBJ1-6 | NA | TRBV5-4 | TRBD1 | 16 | TGTGCCAGCAGCCGGGGACAGGAACCCTATAATCCACCCCTCCACTTT | CASSRGQEPYNPPLHF
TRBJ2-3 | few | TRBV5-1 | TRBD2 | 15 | TGCGCCAGCAGCGGTGGACTAGCCGGCGCAGATACGCAGTATTTT | CASSGGLAGADTQYF